These 6 T cell receptor beta chains share one sample of origin, sequenced in a study of shared clonotypes between healthy human individuals (dated by TCRdb to the early 2020s). Library method: the immunoSEQ multiplex PCR assay. Not all clones reach the TCRdb copy of this immuneACCESS table, which keeps in-frame sequences only. Checked studies attribute under half of the gap to unresolved V genes and leave the rest unexplained. The table for this sample lists 1,500,000 or so clones; around 98.5% of them were counted only once. In total, the top ten clones hold around 0.38% of the sample. Sequencing used naive CD4+ T cells sorted from blood. The cell subset or site label corresponds to: CD45RA+ positively selected. The receptors come from a man under 40 in good health.

The chain is built from TRBV6-6 and TRBJ1-5; 9 bases match TRBD1. V gave up 0 bases and J gave up 4 bases; unmatched junction bases: 4. CDR3 length: 16 amino acids. Germline loops: CDR1 MNHNY, CDR2 SVGAGI (reference sequence). The CDR3 region has the DNA TGTGCCAGCAGTTACTCCACAGGGGGCGGAAATCAGCCCCAGCATTTT. Residues: CASSYSTGGGNQPQHF.

This chain connects TRBV5-1 to TRBJ2-2, with TRBD2 as a possible D gene (6 bases). V lost 4 bases and J 7 bases, leaving 14 bases between the germline ends. Germline V gene lookup returns CDR1 SGHRS and CDR2 YFSETQ. The length of the CDR3 is 14 residues. Here the CDR3 reads CASSQRESGGELFF. The CDR3 DNA reads as TGCGCCAGCAGCCAACGGGAGAGCGGCGGGGAGCTGTTTTTT.

V usage is TRBV9 and J usage is TRBJ2-3; D may be TRBD2 (5 bases). The germline gives CDR1 SGDLS, CDR2 YYNGEE. Trimming shortened V by 0 bases and J by 3 bases, and 20 bases separated the two germline ends. The CDR3 runs to 18 residues. The CDR3 DNA reads as TGTGCCAGCAGCGTAGCTACTACTAGTAAGTCCCATACAGATACGCAGTATTTT. Its protein is CASSVATTSKSHTDTQYF.

This rearrangement joins TRBV6-9 to TRBJ2-2; D gene unclear. This CDR3 has 13 residues. Trimming shortened V by 0 bases and J by 7 bases, and 6 bases separated the two germline ends. CDR1 and CDR2 from the germline V gene are MNHGY and SVAAGI. The CDR3 loop is CASSYSPGGELFF. The CDR3 DNA follows: TGTGCCAGCAGTTATTCCCCAGGCGGGGAGCTGTTTTTT.

The chain joins TRBV18 to TRBJ2-7; 8 bases fit TRBD1. This CDR3 spans 14 amino acids. V trimming: 3 bases; J trimming: 4 bases; junction bases outside the gene matches: 5. CDR1 is KGHSH, CDR2 LQKENI, per germline. The CDR3 loop is CASSPDRALYEQYF. The CDR3 region has the DNA TGTGCCAGCTCACCGGACAGGGCATTATACGAGCAGTACTTC.

The CDR3 region is CASSRRWSRQGPEISGANVLTF. For the CDR3, the DNA is TGTGCCAGCAGCCGAAGATGGAGTAGGCAGGGCCCTGAGATCTCTGGGGCCAACGTCCTGACTTTC. The V gene is TRBV14, the J gene TRBJ2-6; D might be TRBD1 (5 bases). The germline V gene has CDR1 SGHDN and CDR2 FVKESK. CDR3 size: 22 residues. V was cut by 4 bases and J by 0 bases, with 28 bases left in between. The whole variable domain, filled in from reference TRBV14 and TRBJ2-6, reads EAGVTQFPSHSVIEKGQTVTLRCDPISGHDNLYWYRRVMGKEIKFLLHFVKESKQDESGMPNNRFLAERTGGTYSTLKVQPAELEDSGVYFCASSRRWSRQGPEISGANVLTFGAGSRLTVL.